This section outlines one T cell receptor (beta chain) sequence together with its context. Its antigen is not known. The V and J ends lost 3 bases and 4 bases respectively, with 16 bases between them. Germline V CDR1 and CDR2: KGHSH, LQKENI. CDR3 length equals 16 residues. The method was immunoSEQ multiplex PCR; TCRdb's version includes in-frame clones alone and lacks a portion of them. The table records some 45,000 clones, 65% to 85% of them present only once. The entry originates in a study of radiotherapy plus CTLA-4 blockade in lung cancer. At the level of the study: Objective responses were seen in around a sixth of patients, disease control in approximately 30%.

Study-level results: The best prediction of response reportedly came from early blood T cell clone dynamics, with interferon-beta. Blood TCR clones of tumor origin expanded after radiotherapy plus ipilimumab.

Sample: peripheral blood, taken from a patient treated with radiotherapy plus ipilimumab. The sequence came from a human donor with non-small cell lung cancer who had stable disease on radiotherapy plus ipilimumab. The V and J genes are TRBV18 and TRBJ1-5, with a weak D call TRBD1 (5 bases). The CDR3: CASSPRQRQINQPQHF. The CDR3 DNA follows: TGTGCCAGCTCACCCCGCCAAAGACAGATTAATCAGCCCCAGCATTTT. Drawing the rest from reference TRBV18 and TRBJ1-5, the complete variable domain is NAGVMQNPRHLVRRRGQEARLRCSPMKGHSHVYWYRQLPEEGLKFMVYLQKENIIDESGMPKERFSAEFPKEGPSILRIQQVVRGDSAAYFCASSPRQRQINQPQHFGDGTRLSIL.